These 10 T cell receptor beta chains were sequenced from one sample in a study of T cell repertoires in cytomegalovirus infection. For these TCRs, the target antigens are not known. Via MiXCR, TCRdb re-called the reads, giving one row per CDR3 protein. This table holds a few hundred thousand distinct CDR3 sequences, 42% found once. The sequences come from cultured PBMCs, collected from culture after CMV antigen stimulation. These receptors were collected from a human donor in good health (CMV status not recorded). Some clones in this sample may be carry-over from other donors' samples.

V is TRBV7-2 and J is TRBJ1-5; D remains ambiguous. CDR3 length equals 14 residues. Trimming took off 3 bases at V and 3 bases at J, with 9 bases between the two ends. The V gene's germline CDR1 is SGHTA and CDR2 FQGNSA. In DNA form, the CDR3 reads TGTGCCAGCAGCTTGGCAAGCATCAATCAGCCCCAGCATTTT. As protein: CASSLASINQPQHF. Variable domain in full (rest from reference TRBV7-2 and TRBJ1-5): GAGVSQSPSNKVTEKGKDVELRCDPISGHTALYWYRQSLGQGLEFLIYFQGNSAPDKSGLPSDRFSAERTGGSVSTLTIQRTQQEDSAVYLCASSLASINQPQHFGDGTRLSIL.

J is TRBJ2-1 and V is TRBV24-1, with TRBD1 matching over 9 bases. Germline V lookup: CDR1 KGHDR, CDR2 SFDVKD. V lost 4 bases, J lost 8 bases, and 11 bases stayed unmatched. The CDR3 consists of 16 residues. The DNA of the CDR3 is TGTGCCACCAGTGACTCACCCGGGACAGGGAACTATGAGCAGTTCTTC. This codes for CATSDSPGTGNYEQFF.

This chain uses TRBV7-6 with TRBJ1-3; no reliable D call. V was pared by 5 bases and J by 2 bases, with 13 bases between. This CDR3 comprises 15 residues. The germline V gene encodes CDR1 SGHVS and CDR2 FNYEAQ. CDR3 DNA sequence: TGTGCCAGCAGCCTCACCGATGGACCTGGAAACACCATATATTTT. Residues: CASSLTDGPGNTIYF.

The chain carries TRBV2 and TRBJ1-3, with TRBD1 identical over 9 bases. J gave up 2 bases and V 4 bases, and 3 bases lay outside the gene matches. The CDR3 totals 15 residues. The germline V gene has CDR1 SNHLY and CDR2 FYNNEI. DNA of the CDR3: TGTGCCAGCAGTGTTACAGGGGGCACTGGAAACACCATATATTTT. It translates to CASSVTGGTGNTIYF.

This clonotype was detected many times. CDR3 residues: CASSPGVARATNEKLFF. In DNA form, the CDR3 reads TGTGCCAGCAGCCCGGGCGTGGCGCGTGCAACTAATGAAAAACTGTTTTTT. The V and J genes are TRBV7-2 and TRBJ1-4, with unresolved D. The CDR3 is 17 residues long. Germline values: CDR1 SGHTA, CDR2 FQGNSA. V was pared by 5 bases and J by 0 bases, with 16 bases between.

V is TRBV6-1 and J is TRBJ2-7; no clear D gene. Germline V gives CDR1 MNHNS, CDR2 SASEGT. Trimming stripped 6 bases from V and 2 bases from J, with 11 bases between. The CDR3 spans 13 residues. CDR3 nucleotide sequence: TGTGCCAGCAGCGCCCCAGTAACCTACGAGCAGTACTTC. This codes for CASSAPVTYEQYF.

In this sample, this clonotype turned up a few times. The chain combines TRBV6-1 with TRBJ2-7; D is unclear. Trimming left V 0 bases short and J 7 bases short, with 13 bases between. The CDR3 loop spans 14 amino acids. CDR1 is MNHNS and CDR2 is SASEGT in the germline V gene. CDR3 in amino acids: CASSEALRSGEQYF. CDR3 DNA: TGTGCCAGCAGTGAAGCGTTACGTTCCGGGGAGCAGTACTTC.

This sequence joins TRBV7-2 and TRBJ2-5; 7 positions match TRBD2. V shed 7 bases and J 5 bases; nucleotides not matched to a gene: 7. The germline V gene encodes CDR1 SGHTA and CDR2 FQGNSA. The CDR3 loop spans 13 amino acids. The CDR3: CASTKGRAETQYF. In DNA, the CDR3 is TGTGCCAGCACGAAGGGGAGGGCGGAGACCCAGTACTTC.

CDR3 bases: TGTGCCAGCAGTTTATACAGGGATGGGGCCAACGTCCTGACTTTC. This gives the protein CASSLYRDGANVLTF. The rearrangement uses TRBV12-3 or TRBV12-4 and TRBJ2-6; a possible D gene is TRBD1 (6 bases). There are 15 residues in the CDR3. V was trimmed by 2 bases and J by 3 bases, leaving 8 bases between them.

The J gene is TRBJ2-1, the V gene TRBV12-3 or TRBV12-4, with 7 nucleotides matching TRBD2. The V segment lost 8 bases and the J segment 0 bases; nucleotides outside the gene matches: 4. This CDR3 has 14 amino acids. The DNA of the CDR3 is TGTGCCAGCTGGTGGGGGGGCTCCTACAATGAGCAGTTCTTC. Translating gives CASWWGGSYNEQFF.